These T cell receptor beta chains were read from a single sample in a study of CD8+ T cells in alopecia areata. Assay used: immunoSEQ multiplex PCR; TCRdb lists only in-frame clones, some missing. The repertoire holds some 170,000 clones, with approximately 53% as singletons. This specimen was CD8+ T cells sorted from blood, taken at week 24, from a patient treated with tofacitinib. Source of these receptors: a human donor with alopecia areata. Both conserved end residues are trimmed from each CDR3. Each record gives: D gene, J gene, V gene, CDR3 protein. A D gene is named only where the DNA matches it firmly.

D: .; J: TRBJ2-1; V: TRBV10-3; CDR3: AIRDYNEQF
D: TRBD1; J: TRBJ1-1; V: TRBV15; CDR3: ATSRWDSEAF
D: .; J: TRBJ2-3; V: TRBV23-1; CDR3: ASSHGSLGSTDTQY
D: .; J: TRBJ2-1; V: TRBV27; CDR3: ASSPGGVYNEQF
D: .; J: TRBJ2-3; V: TRBV11-2; CDR3: ASSLARGASTDTQY
D: .; J: TRBJ2-1; V: TRBV29-1; CDR3: SAIAGEQF
D: .; J: TRBJ1-1; V: TRBV7-9; CDR3: ASSLGTAGWDTEAF
D: TRBD1; J: TRBJ1-5; V: TRBV27; CDR3: ASMDRGQPQH
D: .; J: TRBJ2-7; V: TRBV29-1; CDR3: SVVLEGGPNEQY
D: .; J: TRBJ2-2; V: TRBV15; CDR3: ATRTGPNTGELF
D: .; J: TRBJ1-1; V: TRBV30; CDR3: AWSGDRVIF
D: .; J: TRBJ2-6; V: TRBV7-3; CDR3: ASSSSGSGANVLT
D: .; J: TRBJ1-1; V: TRBV5-1; CDR3: ASSLVPGENTEAF
D: .; J: TRBJ1-2; V: TRBV29-1; CDR3: STNRDHGYT
D: .; J: TRBJ2-1; V: TRBV7-9; CDR3: ASSLFVTGSYNEQF
D: .; J: TRBJ1-6; V: TRBV15; CDR3: ATSRYGGDSPLH
D: TRBD1; J: TRBJ1-2; V: TRBV13; CDR3: ASSPESGGAGSGYT
D: TRBD2; J: TRBJ2-1; V: TRBV30; CDR3: AWTSGGAHEQF
D: .; J: TRBJ2-1; V: TRBV7-2; CDR3: ASSLEAREQF
D: .; J: TRBJ1-1; V: TRBV30; CDR3: AWSSRGATEAF
D: TRBD1; J: TRBJ2-7; V: TRBV7-6; CDR3: ASRPGTGSEQY
D: .; J: TRBJ2-7; V: TRBV30; CDR3: ACKDGYEQY
D: .; J: TRBJ2-7; V: TRBV25-1; CDR3: ASSETYEQY
D: TRBD2; J: TRBJ2-1; V: TRBV5-6; CDR3: ASSLAGGNEQF
D: .; J: TRBJ2-3; V: TRBV7-8; CDR3: ASSLKGRAGTDTQY
D: .; J: TRBJ2-3; V: TRBV19; CDR3: ASSFGGTDTQY
D: .; J: TRBJ2-1; V: TRBV5-4; CDR3: ASRNTGSYNEQF
D: .; J: TRBJ2-3; V: TRBV13; CDR3: ASSLAAPSDTQY
D: TRBD1; J: TRBJ1-3; V: TRBV6-5; CDR3: ASSYTGEGSGNTIY
D: .; J: TRBJ2-1; V: TRBV6-4; CDR3: ASSDDRNEQF
D: .; J: TRBJ1-1; V: TRBV14; CDR3: ASSQGAGLNTEAF
D: .; J: TRBJ1-1; V: TRBV7-9; CDR3: ASGDTNTEAF
D: .; J: TRBJ2-1; V: TRBV9; CDR3: ASSVSGAKDEQF
D: .; J: TRBJ2-6; V: TRBV7-9; CDR3: ASSLGRGSGANVLT
D: .; J: TRBJ2-7; V: TRBV30; CDR3: AWSSGTDNYGQY
D: .; J: TRBJ2-2; V: TRBV6-5; CDR3: ASSYGQTNTGELF
D: TRBD1; J: TRBJ1-1; V: TRBV9; CDR3: ASSAGTGTTEAF
D: TRBD1; J: TRBJ2-7; V: TRBV10-2; CDR3: ASRQGSREQY
D: .; J: TRBJ1-6; V: TRBV7-6; CDR3: ASSQDSYSPLH
D: TRBD1; J: TRBJ1-1; V: TRBV9; CDR3: ASSVETGGRNTEAF
D: TRBD1; J: TRBJ2-1; V: TRBV30; CDR3: AWERTGSYNEQF
D: .; J: TRBJ2-1; V: TRBV13; CDR3: ASSLGTPIEQF
D: .; J: TRBJ2-3; V: TRBV15; CDR3: ATSRGGGGTDTQY
D: TRBD2; J: TRBJ2-2; V: TRBV27; CDR3: ASSPPASGGHPNTGELF
D: .; J: TRBJ2-7; V: TRBV4-3; CDR3: ASSQDPSHSYEQY
D: .; J: TRBJ2-6; V: TRBV14; CDR3: ASSQEGGLTGANVLT
D: TRBD1; J: TRBJ1-2; V: TRBV30; CDR3: AWSPTGYVGYT